This T cell receptor (beta chain) was observed in a study of blood T cell repertoires in COVID-19. The repertoire was sequenced with immunoSEQ multiplex PCR; TCRdb's copy has only in-frame clones and lacks some. The sample lists fewer than 600,000 clones, roughly 89% seen once, with 0.7% to 1% in the top ten. This CDR3 comprises 14 residues. Germline trimming cut 6 bases from V and 3 bases from J; bases unmatched to any gene: 7. Germline assignment: CDR1 LNHDA and CDR2 SQIVND (reference sequence). The source of this sequence is a man between 18 and 29 years old with COVID-19, enrolled during active disease. This chain uses TRBV19 with TRBJ1-2; 7 nucleotides match TRBD1. The sequenced sample was peripheral blood. CDR3: CASSIPGTDYGYTF. The CDR3 DNA sequence: TGTGCCAGTAGCATCCCCGGGACAGACTATGGCTACACCTTC.